This TCR beta chain is from a study of T-cell memory formation after mild COVID-19. The CDR3 is 13 amino acids. J gave up 1 base and V 5 bases, and 2 bases lay outside the gene matches. Per germline, CDR1 SQVTM and CDR2 ANQGSEA. TCRdb re-derived calls from the 5' RACE reads in MiXCR, one entry per CDR3 protein. The data hold hundreds of thousands of distinct CDR3 sequences, with 15% to 20% observed a single time. The sample taken for sequencing was PBMCs or a T cell subset sorted from them (not recorded which). The clonotype was recovered from a man aged 18 to 30 who had mild COVID-19 (a few samples of this study predate the infection). Cell type and time point are not known. V and J are TRBV29-1 and TRBJ2-5; the match to TRBD2 covers 9 bases. CDR3 region: CSVSGGIQETQYF. CDR3 nucleotides: TGCAGCGTTAGCGGGGGGATCCAAGAGACCCAGTACTTC. Combining the CDR3 with reference TRBV29-1 and TRBJ2-5 gives the whole variable domain SAVISQKPSRDICQRGTSLTIQCQVDSQVTMMFWYRQQPGQSLTLIATANQGSEATYESGFVIDKFPISRPNLTFSTLTVSNMSPEDSSIYLCSVSGGIQETQYFGPGTRLLVL.